These 23 T cell receptor beta chains were all obtained from the same sample, sequenced in a study of T cells in Graves' hyperthyroidism and ophthalmopathy. RNA transcripts yielded amplified TCR beta CDR3 regions. Carried out on the TCR CDR3, a first-round RT-PCR used the HTBI primer set. TCRdb independently ran MiXCR on the multiplex PCR reads; one entry per CDR3 protein. The sample shows 30,000 to 45,000 distinct CDR3 sequences, roughly 50% of them seen only once. The sequencing sample was made of blood. These receptors all come from a man aged 40-49 years with Graves' ophthalmopathy.

The chain employs TRBV9 and TRBJ1-2, with 7 bases that match TRBD1. After removal of 0 bases from V and 11 bases from J, the junction contained 13 bases not matched to a gene. The CDR3 length is 15 residues. Per germline, CDR1 SGDLS and CDR2 YYNGEE. Here the CDR3 DNA reads TGTGCCAGCAGCGTAGCTCGGGACAGCGGTGGCGGTTACACCTTC. Protein: CASSVARDSGGGYTF.

This clonotype came up a few times. The rearrangement uses TRBV2 and TRBJ1-2, with 7 bases that match TRBD1. The CDR3 consists of 13 residues. V lost 3 bases to trimming and J lost 8 bases; unmatched junction nucleotides: 6. Germline CDR1 SNHLY, CDR2 FYNNEI. The CDR3 sequence is CASSEGDSSGYTF. The DNA for the CDR3 is TGTGCCAGCAGTGAGGGGGACAGCTCCGGCTACACCTTC.

The chain uses TRBV15 and TRBJ2-7; 9 bases align to TRBD2. Germline-derived CDR1 and CDR2 are LNHNV and YYDKDF (reference sequence). The J segment lost 5 bases and the V segment lost 0 bases, leaving 2 bases of the junction unmatched. The CDR3 spans 14 residues. CDR3 DNA sequence: TGTGCCACCAGCAGAGAAGCGGGAGGCCACGAGCAGTACTTC. It translates to CATSREAGGHEQYF.

A remark on this clonotype: The germline gene is not matched at one end of the junction; a read error may be the cause. The genes are TRBV20-1 and TRBJ1-2; D ambiguous. The germline V gene encodes CDR1 DFQATT and CDR2 SNEGSKA (reference sequence). The CDR3 loop spans 14 amino acids. The CDR3 DNA sequence: TGCAGTGCTAGTTACCTAGCGGGGAGGGAGGCACCACACTTC. Protein sequence: CSASYLAGREAPHF.

V usage is TRBV7-2 and J usage is TRBJ2-7; TRBD1 aligns across 9 bases. Losses at the gene ends were 1 base for V and 6 bases for J; bases not matched to a gene: 10. The germline V gene has CDR1 SGHTA and CDR2 FQGNSA. This CDR3 contains 16 residues. The CDR3 nucleotides read TGTGCCAGCAGCTTAGTAGGACAGGGGAGCATTGTCGAGCAGTACTTC. Protein: CASSLVGQGSIVEQYF.

This clonotype counts as medium-sized. The chain uses TRBV20-1 and TRBJ1-2; 7 nucleotides match TRBD1. The trim removed 4 bases at V and 6 bases at J, leaving 8 bases unmatched. Germline lookup yields CDR1 DFQATT and CDR2 SNEGSKA (reference sequence). The CDR3 sequence is 13 residues long. As DNA, the CDR3 is TGCAGTGCTATACCACAGGGGAGGAATGGCTACACCTTC. The encoded protein is CSAIPQGRNGYTF.

For this clonotype: Being one base from a much bigger clone, this may be a read error. This rearrangement joins TRBV3-1 to TRBJ1-3; D call uncertain. CDR1 and CDR2 from the germline V gene are LGHDT and YNNKEL (reference sequence). This CDR3 is 15 amino acids long. As DNA, the CDR3 is TGTGCCAGCAGCCAAGATGCAGTTACTGGAAACATCATATATTTT. This encodes CASSQDAVTGNIIYF.

CDR3 in amino acids: CSLVGQGGTEQYF. CDR3 coding DNA: TGCAGCTTAGTAGGACAGGGGGGCACCGAGCAGTACTTC. The chain joins TRBV29-1 to TRBJ2-7; TRBD1 matches 10 bases. Germline CDR1 and CDR2: SQVTM and ANQGSEA. Germline trimming cut 8 bases from V and 6 bases from J; bases unmatched to any gene: 10. The CDR3 consists of 13 residues.

This clonotype was seen ten or more times. Just one base apart from a much larger clone, this may be a read error. The CDR3 ends on some other residue instead of the conserved phenylalanine or tryptophan, so this is likely a read error. This rearrangement joins TRBV20-1 to TRBJ2-3; a weak D match, TRBD2 (6 bases). The ends were cut back, 0 bases at V and 1 base at J, with 11 bases in the middle. Germline CDR1 reads DFQATT; CDR2 reads SNEGSKA (reference sequence). This CDR3 comprises 15 residues. CDR3 sequence (DNA): TGCAGTGCTAGAGAGGGAGGAGCCGGCACAGATACGCAGTATCTT. Its translation: CSAREGGAGTDTQYL.

Points on this clonotype: Without the conserved terminal phenylalanine or tryptophan, this CDR3 likely stems from a read error. The gene calls are TRBV5-1 and TRBJ2-6; D is ambiguous. Germline-derived CDR1 and CDR2 are SGHRS and YFSETQ. The CDR3 sequence is 15 residues long. Trimming cost V 2 bases and J 0 bases, with 6 bases left between them. The CDR3 loop reads CASSFDGSGANVLTV. The CDR3 bases are TGCGCCAGCAGCTTTGATGGCTCTGGGGCCAACGTCCTGACTGTC.

In this sample, this clonotype turned up once. The V and J genes are TRBV20-1 and TRBJ1-3, with D tentatively TRBD1 (5 bases). Trimming removed 7 bases from V and 4 bases from J, with 17 bases in between. Germline V gene sequence: CDR1 DFQATT, CDR2 SNEGSKA (reference sequence). The CDR3 covers 14 residues. CDR3 bases: TGCAGTGTTGATGTACCAGGGAGAGGAAACACCATATATTTT. As protein: CSVDVPGRGNTIYF.

A remark on this clonotype: The junction differs from germline at one of its ends, possibly a read error. The chain couples TRBV11-3 to TRBJ1-1, with 7 bases lining up with TRBD1. From germline, CDR1 is SGHNT and CDR2 YENEEA. This CDR3 has 13 amino acids. The CDR3 DNA reads as TGTACCAGCAGCTCACAGGGGAACACTGAAGCTTCCTTT. Translating it yields CTSSSQGNTEASF.

This chain joins TRBV25-1 and TRBJ2-1; TRBD2 is a possible D gene (6 bases). This CDR3 is 14 amino acids long. In germline, CDR1 is MGHDK, CDR2 SYGVNS. V lost 5 bases to trimming and J lost 8 bases, with 16 bases between them. The CDR3 here is CASSMMRGVDEQFF. In nucleotides, the CDR3 is TGTGCCAGCAGTATGATGCGGGGTGTGGATGAGCAGTTCTTC.

This clonotype was seen at least ten times. This chain connects TRBV5-1 to TRBJ2-6; D is possibly TRBD1 or TRBD2 (6 bases each). Germline CDR1 reads SGHRS; CDR2 reads YFSETQ. V was shortened by 4 bases and J by 1 base, with 9 bases between the two germline ends. This CDR3 is built from 15 residues. This chain's CDR3 is CASSIGGSGANVLTF. The CDR3 DNA reads TGCGCCAGCAGCATAGGGGGGTCTGGGGCCAACGTCCTGACTTTC.

This clonotype was seen just once. The CDR3 sequence is CSARVAGGGQPQHF. The CDR3 DNA reads as TGCAGTGCTAGAGTGGCGGGAGGAGGTCAGCCCCAGCATTTT. V and J are TRBV20-1 and TRBJ1-5; D not resolved. Germline values: CDR1 DFQATT, CDR2 SNEGSKA (reference sequence). Trimming left V 1 base short and J 6 bases short, with 13 bases between. The CDR3 totals 14 residues.

This sequence joins TRBV12-3 or TRBV12-4 and TRBJ2-2; no reliable D call. The V end was cut by 5 bases, the J end by 6 bases, with 13 bases between. This CDR3 has 14 residues. DNA of the CDR3: TGTGCCAGCAGTGCCGGCTCTTTCGCCGGGGAGCTGTTTTTT. Protein product: CASSAGSFAGELFF.

Only one count was recorded for this clonotype. This chain connects TRBV19 to TRBJ2-7; 7 bases align to TRBD1. V lost 7 bases to trimming and J lost 4 bases; unmatched junction nucleotides: 7. This CDR3 is built from 13 residues. From germline, CDR1 is LNHDA and CDR2 SQIVND (reference sequence). The CDR3 sequence is CASTDRVGYEQYF. Written as DNA, the CDR3 is TGTGCCAGTACTGACAGGGTGGGGTACGAGCAGTACTTC.

The CDR3 region has the DNA TGTGCCAGCAGCTCGGACCAGGGGGCGGAGCAGTTCTTC. Translated: CASSSDQGAEQFF. The rearrangement joins TRBV7-2 to TRBJ2-1; TRBD1 aligns across 8 bases. The germline CDR1 and CDR2 sequences are SGHTA and FQGNSA. V lost 4 bases, J lost 10 bases, and 6 bases stayed unmatched. The length of the CDR3 is 13 residues.

This clonotype has ten or more counts. V is TRBV20-1 and J is TRBJ2-1; 8 bases fit TRBD1. CDR1 DFQATT and CDR2 SNEGSKA come from the germline V gene (reference sequence). The CDR3 is made up of 16 amino acids. The V segment lost 0 bases and the J segment 1 base; nucleotides outside the gene matches: 5. The CDR3 DNA reads TGCAGTGCTAGAGACAGGACAGGGTGGTCCTACAATGAGCAGTTCTTC. The encoded protein is CSARDRTGWSYNEQFF.

This clonotype was observed at least ten times. J is TRBJ2-3 and V is TRBV27; 10 bases agree with TRBD1. The CDR3 consists of 15 residues. The germline CDR1 and CDR2 sequences are MNHEY and SMNVEV (reference sequence). V was pared by 10 bases and J by 2 bases, with 9 bases of the junction left unmatched. The chain's CDR3 is CATSRTGGVTDTQYF. CDR3 DNA sequence: TGTGCCACATCGCGGACAGGGGGTGTCACAGATACGCAGTATTTT.

The gene calls are TRBV20-1 and TRBJ2-1; the match to TRBD1 covers 10 bases. With V trimmed by 3 bases and J by 8 bases, 13 bases remained unmatched. CDR3 size: 16 residues. CDR1 and CDR2 (germline): DFQATT, SNEGSKA (reference sequence). This CDR3 reads CSARRVVAGTGDEQFF. The CDR3 DNA is TGCAGTGCTAGGCGGGTCGTCGCCGGGACAGGGGATGAGCAGTTCTTC.

In its sample, this clonotype was seen many times. V gene TRBV5-1 combines with J gene TRBJ2-5; TRBD1 matches at 7 bases. V was clipped by 1 base and J by 4 bases; unmatched bases: 1. Per germline, CDR1 SGHRS and CDR2 YFSETQ. The CDR3 sequence is 13 residues long. DNA for the CDR3: TGCGCCAGCAGCTTGAACAGGGGAGAGACCCAGTACTTC. It codes for CASSLNRGETQYF.

This clonotype has more than one count but fewer than ten. The chain recombines TRBV18 with TRBJ1-4; D not certain. Between the trimmed V and J ends, which lost 3 bases and 3 bases, there was a span of 14 bases. Germline CDR1 reads KGHSH; CDR2 reads LQKENI. This CDR3 has 16 amino acids. The DNA for the CDR3 is TGTGCCAGCTCACCCCTCCCCACGGGATCTAATGAAAAACTGTTTTTT. This translates into CASSPLPTGSNEKLFF.